This entry features one T cell receptor (beta chain) sequence. Its antigen is still unknown. This entry comes from a study of monozygotic twins with cystic fibrosis. Study conclusions and caveats: Median Simpson clonality of approximately 0.009 suggested naive T cells predominated. Monozygotic CF twin pairs shared significantly more nucleotide-identical clonotypes than unrelated CF individuals did.

The CDR3 consists of 15 residues. Germline CDR1 is SGHRS and CDR2 is YFSETQ. V was clipped by 1 base and J by 5 bases, with 12 bases between them. Using immunoSEQ multiplex PCR, the repertoire was profiled, and TCRdb retains in-frame clones only, with some absent. Here the sample spans some 15,000 clones, about 88% being singletons. The TCR sequence derives from a boy aged 10-17 years with cystic fibrosis. The chain recombines TRBV5-1 with TRBJ2-2; the D gene is possibly TRBD2 (5 bases). Source material: blood. The CDR3 region is CASSLSSYGTGELFF. The CDR3 coding sequence is TGCGCCAGCAGCTTGTCTAGCTATGGTACCGGGGAGCTGTTTTTT.